This TCR beta chain was sequenced in a study of T-cell memory formation after mild COVID-19. About the research overall: Largely donor-specific TCR clusters were found.

V gave up 4 bases and J gave up 8 bases, with 8 bases separating them. The V gene's germline CDR1 is LGHDT and CDR2 YNNKEL (reference sequence). The CDR3 loop spans 12 amino acids. 5'RACE, which relied on constant-segment primers, yielded TCR alpha and TCR beta cDNA libraries carrying sample barcodes and UMIs. In TCRdb, the 5' RACE reads were re-called with MiXCR into one record per CDR3 protein. The sample has 100,000 to 150,000 distinct CDR3 sequences, about 15% seen once; the top ten hold approximately 5.5%. General study points: Cross-reactive memory apparently joined, as some responding clones appeared in pre-infection memory. Balance between CD4 and CD8 was seen in clones contracting day 15 to 85, and a CD4+ lean was seen in later expanders.

On this clonotype: Antigen: not known.

The receptor was isolated from a man aged 18 to 30 who had mild COVID-19 (a few samples of this study predate the infection). Cell type and time point are not known. The sequenced material came from PBMCs or a T cell subset sorted from them (not recorded which). The J gene is TRBJ2-2, the V gene TRBV3-1, with D possibly being TRBD1 or TRBD2 (5 bases each). This chain's CDR3 is CASSPGRGELFF. The CDR3 DNA sequence: TGTGCCAGCAGCCCGGGACGTGGGGAGCTGTTTTTT.